The clone carrying this TCR beta chain was observed a handful of times. The antigen is undetermined. This specimen belongs to a study of early T cells in non-severe SARS-CoV-2 infection. Study-level findings and limits: Lookups in VDJdb leaned toward anti-spike CD8 responses and missed private and CD4 specificities.

Individual cDNA molecules each received unique molecular identifiers attached to them. TCRdb recomputed calls from the 5' RACE reads with MiXCR, one row per CDR3 protein. The table shows roughly 58,000 distinct CDR3 sequences, with around 12% occurring only once. The CDR3 runs to 14 residues. V gave up 5 bases and J gave up 4 bases; unmatched junction bases: 3. Germline V gene lookup returns CDR1 MGHDK and CDR2 SYGVNS. Specimen: whole blood. The sequence derives from an adult who was a healthcare worker with PCR-confirmed SARS-CoV-2 infection or an uninfected control (not recorded which). This chain joins TRBV25-1 and TRBJ2-1; 9 nucleotides align to TRBD1. The CDR3 sequence: CASSIQGAYNEQFF. Written as DNA, the CDR3 is TGTGCCAGCAGTATACAGGGGGCATACAATGAGCAGTTCTTC.